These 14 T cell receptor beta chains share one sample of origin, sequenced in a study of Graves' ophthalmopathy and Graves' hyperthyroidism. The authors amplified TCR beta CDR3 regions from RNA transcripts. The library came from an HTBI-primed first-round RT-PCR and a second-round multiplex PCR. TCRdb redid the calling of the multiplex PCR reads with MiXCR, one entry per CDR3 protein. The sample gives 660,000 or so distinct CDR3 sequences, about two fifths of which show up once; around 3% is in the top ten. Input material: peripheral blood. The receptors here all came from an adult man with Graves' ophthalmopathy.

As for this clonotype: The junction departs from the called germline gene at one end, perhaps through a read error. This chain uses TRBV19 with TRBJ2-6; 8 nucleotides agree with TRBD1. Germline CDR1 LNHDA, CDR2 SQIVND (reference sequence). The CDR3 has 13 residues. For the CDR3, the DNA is TGTGCCAGTAGTCCCGTGGGGTCGGACAGGGATGCTTTC. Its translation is CASSPVGSDRDAF.

DNA for the CDR3: TGTGCCAGCAGCACCCCCGGGGGGAGGAGCTACTACGAGCAGTACTTC. This encodes CASSTPGGRSYYEQYF. The rearrangement uses TRBV5-5 and TRBJ2-7, with 7 positions matching TRBD2. Trimming removed 4 bases from V and 3 bases from J; junction bases left unmatched: 13. Germline V lookup: CDR1 SGHKS, CDR2 YYEKEE (reference sequence). The CDR3 has 16 amino acids.

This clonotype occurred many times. This CDR3 reads CASVRSGTGLGQHF. The CDR3, as DNA: TGTGCCAGCGTTAGGTCCGGGACAGGGCTCGGACAGCATTTT. V gene TRBV6-1 combines with J gene TRBJ1-5; 9 nucleotides match TRBD1. Germline CDR1 MNHNS, CDR2 SASEGT. The trim removed 8 bases at V and 13 bases at J, leaving 15 bases unmatched. The CDR3 length is 14 residues.

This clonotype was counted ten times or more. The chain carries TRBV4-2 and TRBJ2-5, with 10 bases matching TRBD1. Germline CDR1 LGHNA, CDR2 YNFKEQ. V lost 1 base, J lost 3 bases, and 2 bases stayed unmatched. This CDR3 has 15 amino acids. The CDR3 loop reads CASSQAGTGEETQYF. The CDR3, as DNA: TGTGCCAGCAGCCAAGCCGGGACAGGGGAAGAGACCCAGTACTTC.

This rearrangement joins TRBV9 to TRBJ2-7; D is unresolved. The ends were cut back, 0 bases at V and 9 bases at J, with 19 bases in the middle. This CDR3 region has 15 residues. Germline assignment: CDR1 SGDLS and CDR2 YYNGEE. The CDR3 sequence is CASSVGTGYTDTQYF. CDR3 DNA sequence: TGTGCCAGCAGCGTAGGGACGGGTTACACAGATACGCAGTACTTC.

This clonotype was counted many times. The DNA of the CDR3 is TGTGCCAGCCGCATCGGGACGGGGAACACTGAAGCTTTCTTT. Its translation: CASRIGTGNTEAFF. V gene TRBV11-2 combines with J gene TRBJ1-1; perhaps TRBD1 as D (5 bases). Deletions cut 8 bases from V and 1 base from J, with 14 bases between. Per germline, CDR1 SGHAT and CDR2 FQNNGV. The CDR3 has 14 residues.

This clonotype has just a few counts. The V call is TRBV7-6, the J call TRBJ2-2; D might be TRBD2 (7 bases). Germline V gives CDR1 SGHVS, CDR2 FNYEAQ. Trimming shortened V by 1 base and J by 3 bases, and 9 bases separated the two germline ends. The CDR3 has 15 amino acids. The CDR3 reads CASSLEGGYTGELFF. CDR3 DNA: TGTGCCAGCAGCTTAGAGGGGGGGTACACCGGGGAGCTGTTTTTT.

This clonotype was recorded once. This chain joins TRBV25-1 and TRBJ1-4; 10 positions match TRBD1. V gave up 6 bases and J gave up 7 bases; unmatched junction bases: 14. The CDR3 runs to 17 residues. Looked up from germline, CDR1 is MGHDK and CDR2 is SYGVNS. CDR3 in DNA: TGTGCCAGCAGCCCTGGGACAGGGGCCGTCGGGAGTGAAAAACTGTTTTTT. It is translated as CASSPGTGAVGSEKLFF.

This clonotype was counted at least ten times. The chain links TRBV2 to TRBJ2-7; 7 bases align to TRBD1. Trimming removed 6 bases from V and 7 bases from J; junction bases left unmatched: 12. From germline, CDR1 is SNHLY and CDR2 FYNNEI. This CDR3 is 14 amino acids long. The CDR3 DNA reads TGTGCCAGCAGAACTCGGACAGGCGTGGGGGAGCAGTACTTC. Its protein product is CASRTRTGVGEQYF.

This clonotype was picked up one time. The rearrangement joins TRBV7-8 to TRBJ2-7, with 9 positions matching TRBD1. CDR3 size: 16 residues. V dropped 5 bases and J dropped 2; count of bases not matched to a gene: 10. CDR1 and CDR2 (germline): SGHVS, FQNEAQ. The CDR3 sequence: CASSMGAGTGPYEQYF. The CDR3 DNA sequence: TGTGCCAGCAGCATGGGGGCCGGGACAGGGCCCTACGAGCAGTACTTC.

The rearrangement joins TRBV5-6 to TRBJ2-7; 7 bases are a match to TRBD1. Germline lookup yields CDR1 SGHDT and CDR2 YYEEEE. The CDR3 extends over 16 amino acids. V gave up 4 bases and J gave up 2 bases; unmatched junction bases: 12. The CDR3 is CASSPFGQVGTYEQYF. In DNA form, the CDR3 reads TGTGCCAGCAGCCCCTTCGGACAGGTAGGGACCTACGAGCAGTACTTC. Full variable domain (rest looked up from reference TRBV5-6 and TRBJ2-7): DAGVTQSPTHLIKTRGQQVTLRCSPKSGHDTVSWYQQALGQGPQFIFQYYEEEERQRGNFPDRFSGHQFPNYSSELNVNALLLGDSALYLCASSPFGQVGTYEQYFGPGTRLTVT.

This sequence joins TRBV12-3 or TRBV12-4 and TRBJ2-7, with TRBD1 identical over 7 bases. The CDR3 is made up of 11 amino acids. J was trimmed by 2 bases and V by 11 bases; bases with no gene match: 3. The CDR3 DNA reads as TGTGCCGGACAGGCCGCCTACGAGCAGTACTTC. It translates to CAGQAAYEQYF.

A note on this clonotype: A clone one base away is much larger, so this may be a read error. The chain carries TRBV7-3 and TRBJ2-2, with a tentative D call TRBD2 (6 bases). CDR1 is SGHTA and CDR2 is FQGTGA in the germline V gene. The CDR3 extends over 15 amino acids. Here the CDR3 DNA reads TGTGCCAGCAGCTCTAGCGTGAGAGACACCGAGGAGCTGTTTTTT. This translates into CASSSSVRDTEELFF.

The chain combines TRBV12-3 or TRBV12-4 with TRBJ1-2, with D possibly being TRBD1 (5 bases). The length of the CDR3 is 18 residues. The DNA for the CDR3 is TGTGCTAGTGACTATAAAAACGGGCAGGGCCGCTCTAACTATGGCTACACCTTC. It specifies CASDYKNGQGRSNYGYTF.